The clone carrying this TCR beta chain was observed a single time. This specimen includes other DNA sequences encoding the same CDR3. CDR3 length: 14 residues. Germline lookup yields CDR1 MNHEY and CDR2 SVGAGI. V shed 2 bases and J 2 bases; nucleotides not matched to a gene: 3. The record originates from a study of shared clonotypes between healthy human individuals. The assay was immunoSEQ multiplex PCR, and TCRdb's table has in-frame clones only and misses some. This sample has 2 million or so clones, with just under 95% found just once. CD45RO negativity and positive selection for CCR7 defined naive CD8 cells, a population that excluded terminally differentiated effector memory CD45RA+ cells.

The chain has TRBV6-5 and TRBJ2-7; 7 nucleotides agree with TRBD1. The receptor was isolated from a man younger than 30 in good health. Sample: naive CD8+ T cells sorted from blood. DNA of the CDR3: TGTGCCAGCAGTTACGAGACAGGGACCTACGAGCAGTACTTC. Encoded protein: CASSYETGTYEQYF.